This T cell receptor (beta chain) was recovered during a study of blood T cell repertoires in COVID-19. Across the whole study: Specimens from acute and convalescent COVID-19 originated in the United States, Italy and Spain.

Per the original data handling: By means of reference gene primer amplification, nucleated cell counts were estimated. Here immunoSEQ multiplex PCR was the method, and the copy in TCRdb shows in-frame clones only, minus some. V, J and clone size reflect that table, while D and trimming were determined from the DNA. The sample consists of about 130,000 clones, 70% to 80% of them appearing once. Trimming left V 2 bases short and J 5 bases short, with 10 bases between. CDR3 length equals 13 residues. The germline gives CDR1 MNHEY, CDR2 SVGAGI. V gene TRBV6-5 combines with J gene TRBJ2-7, with a possible D match to TRBD1 (5 bases). The sequence was collected from a woman in her 70s with COVID-19, enrolled during active disease. Source material: peripheral blood. Here the CDR3 DNA reads TGTGCCAGCAGTTACGGCAGGGCCAACGAGCAGTACTTC. This translates into CASSYGRANEQYF.